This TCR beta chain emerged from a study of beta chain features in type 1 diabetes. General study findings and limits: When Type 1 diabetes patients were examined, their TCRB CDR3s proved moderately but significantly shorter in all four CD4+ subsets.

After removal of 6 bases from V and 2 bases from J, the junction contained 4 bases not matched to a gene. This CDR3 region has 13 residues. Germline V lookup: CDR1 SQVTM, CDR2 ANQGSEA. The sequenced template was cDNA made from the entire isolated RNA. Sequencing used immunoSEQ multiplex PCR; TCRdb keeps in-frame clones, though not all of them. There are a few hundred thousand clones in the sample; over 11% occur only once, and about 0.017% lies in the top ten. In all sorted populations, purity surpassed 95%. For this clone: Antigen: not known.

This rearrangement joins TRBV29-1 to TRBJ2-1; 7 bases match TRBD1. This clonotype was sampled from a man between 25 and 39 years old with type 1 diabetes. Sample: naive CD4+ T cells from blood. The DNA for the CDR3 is TGCAGCGTAGCTACAGGGGCCTACAATGAGCAGTTCTTC. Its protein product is CSVATGAYNEQFF.